This T cell receptor (beta chain) was observed in a study of T cell responses to AZD1222 COVID-19 vaccine. This clone occurred a few times. Its antigen is not identified. Study outcomes and limitations: At 160-218 and 743-854, vaccine-associated CD4 TCRs were dominant, and they spanned spike. Receipt of two AZD1222 doses was followed by a rise in Spike-specific TCR breadth and depth.

The CDR3 is 15 amino acids. Trimming removed 3 bases from V and 6 bases from J; junction bases left unmatched: 9. Germline CDR1 reads SGHRS; CDR2 reads YFSETQ. The table came from immunoSEQ multiplex PCR; TCRdb's copy has only in-frame clones and leaves some out. Of under 50,000 clones listed, 80% to 90% are singletons. The material was peripheral blood, obtained 28 days after the second AZD1222 dose. The receptor was isolated from an adult who received the AZD1222 COVID-19 vaccine. This chain uses TRBV5-1 with TRBJ1-5; 7 bases line up with TRBD1. The CDR3 nucleotides are TGCGCCAGCAGCTCACAGGGGAATTTCGGTCAGCCCCAGCATTTT. Translation gives CASSSQGNFGQPQHF.